This T cell receptor beta chain originates from a study of Tregs in tolerant kidney transplant recipients. Overall study findings and caveats: Biological reproducibility was not directly addressed in this study. The most relevant donor-specific Treg TCRbeta repertoire apparently came from expansion with activated donor B cells.

With 4 bases clipped from V and 4 bases from J, the junction kept 7 bases outside the gene matches. This CDR3 spans 16 amino acids. Germline CDR1 and CDR2: LNHDA and SQIVND (reference sequence). TCRdb's copy holds only in-frame clones and misses some; the assay was immunoSEQ multiplex PCR. The data contain some 68,000 clones, 84% of them singletons. In regard to this clone: No antigen is known for it.

The chain carries TRBV19 and TRBJ2-3; 11 bases fit TRBD2. The sequenced material came from CD4+ T cells from blood. This clonotype originated in a human donor in good health. Written as DNA, the CDR3 is TGTGCCAGTAGTAAATTGACTAGCGGGACCCCAGATACGCAGTATTTT. Translating it yields CASSKLTSGTPDTQYF.